The clone carrying this TCR beta chain appeared once. One end of the junction is discordant with germline, which a read error may explain. Unsorted whole blood yielded blood RNA, and germline DNA was extracted as well. TCR beta cDNA came from about 500 ng total RNA, primed with a constant-region primer. Researchers made the TCR beta libraries by running three nested multiplex PCR rounds with slightly modified ARM-PCR. For approximately 10 cycles apiece, the opening two PCR rounds ran with TRBV1-TRBV30 forward primers and a C-beta reverse primer. Each CDR3 protein is one row after TCRdb ran MiXCR on the multiplex PCR reads. This table holds about 330,000 distinct CDR3 sequences, around three fifths found once. The CDR3 totals 15 residues. Germline V gene lookup returns CDR1 SGHAT and CDR2 FQNNGV. This entry belongs to a study of tumor-infiltrating lymphocytes in primary liver carcinoma.

V and J are TRBV11-2 and TRBJ2-7, with D hard to call. Material: peripheral blood. The receptor was isolated from a man between 35 and 55 years old with primary liver carcinoma and hepatitis B virus infection. The CDR3: CASSIVTPSSYEQYF. CDR3 DNA sequence: TGTGCCAGCAGCATAGTGACACCTTCTTCCTACGAACAGTACTTC.